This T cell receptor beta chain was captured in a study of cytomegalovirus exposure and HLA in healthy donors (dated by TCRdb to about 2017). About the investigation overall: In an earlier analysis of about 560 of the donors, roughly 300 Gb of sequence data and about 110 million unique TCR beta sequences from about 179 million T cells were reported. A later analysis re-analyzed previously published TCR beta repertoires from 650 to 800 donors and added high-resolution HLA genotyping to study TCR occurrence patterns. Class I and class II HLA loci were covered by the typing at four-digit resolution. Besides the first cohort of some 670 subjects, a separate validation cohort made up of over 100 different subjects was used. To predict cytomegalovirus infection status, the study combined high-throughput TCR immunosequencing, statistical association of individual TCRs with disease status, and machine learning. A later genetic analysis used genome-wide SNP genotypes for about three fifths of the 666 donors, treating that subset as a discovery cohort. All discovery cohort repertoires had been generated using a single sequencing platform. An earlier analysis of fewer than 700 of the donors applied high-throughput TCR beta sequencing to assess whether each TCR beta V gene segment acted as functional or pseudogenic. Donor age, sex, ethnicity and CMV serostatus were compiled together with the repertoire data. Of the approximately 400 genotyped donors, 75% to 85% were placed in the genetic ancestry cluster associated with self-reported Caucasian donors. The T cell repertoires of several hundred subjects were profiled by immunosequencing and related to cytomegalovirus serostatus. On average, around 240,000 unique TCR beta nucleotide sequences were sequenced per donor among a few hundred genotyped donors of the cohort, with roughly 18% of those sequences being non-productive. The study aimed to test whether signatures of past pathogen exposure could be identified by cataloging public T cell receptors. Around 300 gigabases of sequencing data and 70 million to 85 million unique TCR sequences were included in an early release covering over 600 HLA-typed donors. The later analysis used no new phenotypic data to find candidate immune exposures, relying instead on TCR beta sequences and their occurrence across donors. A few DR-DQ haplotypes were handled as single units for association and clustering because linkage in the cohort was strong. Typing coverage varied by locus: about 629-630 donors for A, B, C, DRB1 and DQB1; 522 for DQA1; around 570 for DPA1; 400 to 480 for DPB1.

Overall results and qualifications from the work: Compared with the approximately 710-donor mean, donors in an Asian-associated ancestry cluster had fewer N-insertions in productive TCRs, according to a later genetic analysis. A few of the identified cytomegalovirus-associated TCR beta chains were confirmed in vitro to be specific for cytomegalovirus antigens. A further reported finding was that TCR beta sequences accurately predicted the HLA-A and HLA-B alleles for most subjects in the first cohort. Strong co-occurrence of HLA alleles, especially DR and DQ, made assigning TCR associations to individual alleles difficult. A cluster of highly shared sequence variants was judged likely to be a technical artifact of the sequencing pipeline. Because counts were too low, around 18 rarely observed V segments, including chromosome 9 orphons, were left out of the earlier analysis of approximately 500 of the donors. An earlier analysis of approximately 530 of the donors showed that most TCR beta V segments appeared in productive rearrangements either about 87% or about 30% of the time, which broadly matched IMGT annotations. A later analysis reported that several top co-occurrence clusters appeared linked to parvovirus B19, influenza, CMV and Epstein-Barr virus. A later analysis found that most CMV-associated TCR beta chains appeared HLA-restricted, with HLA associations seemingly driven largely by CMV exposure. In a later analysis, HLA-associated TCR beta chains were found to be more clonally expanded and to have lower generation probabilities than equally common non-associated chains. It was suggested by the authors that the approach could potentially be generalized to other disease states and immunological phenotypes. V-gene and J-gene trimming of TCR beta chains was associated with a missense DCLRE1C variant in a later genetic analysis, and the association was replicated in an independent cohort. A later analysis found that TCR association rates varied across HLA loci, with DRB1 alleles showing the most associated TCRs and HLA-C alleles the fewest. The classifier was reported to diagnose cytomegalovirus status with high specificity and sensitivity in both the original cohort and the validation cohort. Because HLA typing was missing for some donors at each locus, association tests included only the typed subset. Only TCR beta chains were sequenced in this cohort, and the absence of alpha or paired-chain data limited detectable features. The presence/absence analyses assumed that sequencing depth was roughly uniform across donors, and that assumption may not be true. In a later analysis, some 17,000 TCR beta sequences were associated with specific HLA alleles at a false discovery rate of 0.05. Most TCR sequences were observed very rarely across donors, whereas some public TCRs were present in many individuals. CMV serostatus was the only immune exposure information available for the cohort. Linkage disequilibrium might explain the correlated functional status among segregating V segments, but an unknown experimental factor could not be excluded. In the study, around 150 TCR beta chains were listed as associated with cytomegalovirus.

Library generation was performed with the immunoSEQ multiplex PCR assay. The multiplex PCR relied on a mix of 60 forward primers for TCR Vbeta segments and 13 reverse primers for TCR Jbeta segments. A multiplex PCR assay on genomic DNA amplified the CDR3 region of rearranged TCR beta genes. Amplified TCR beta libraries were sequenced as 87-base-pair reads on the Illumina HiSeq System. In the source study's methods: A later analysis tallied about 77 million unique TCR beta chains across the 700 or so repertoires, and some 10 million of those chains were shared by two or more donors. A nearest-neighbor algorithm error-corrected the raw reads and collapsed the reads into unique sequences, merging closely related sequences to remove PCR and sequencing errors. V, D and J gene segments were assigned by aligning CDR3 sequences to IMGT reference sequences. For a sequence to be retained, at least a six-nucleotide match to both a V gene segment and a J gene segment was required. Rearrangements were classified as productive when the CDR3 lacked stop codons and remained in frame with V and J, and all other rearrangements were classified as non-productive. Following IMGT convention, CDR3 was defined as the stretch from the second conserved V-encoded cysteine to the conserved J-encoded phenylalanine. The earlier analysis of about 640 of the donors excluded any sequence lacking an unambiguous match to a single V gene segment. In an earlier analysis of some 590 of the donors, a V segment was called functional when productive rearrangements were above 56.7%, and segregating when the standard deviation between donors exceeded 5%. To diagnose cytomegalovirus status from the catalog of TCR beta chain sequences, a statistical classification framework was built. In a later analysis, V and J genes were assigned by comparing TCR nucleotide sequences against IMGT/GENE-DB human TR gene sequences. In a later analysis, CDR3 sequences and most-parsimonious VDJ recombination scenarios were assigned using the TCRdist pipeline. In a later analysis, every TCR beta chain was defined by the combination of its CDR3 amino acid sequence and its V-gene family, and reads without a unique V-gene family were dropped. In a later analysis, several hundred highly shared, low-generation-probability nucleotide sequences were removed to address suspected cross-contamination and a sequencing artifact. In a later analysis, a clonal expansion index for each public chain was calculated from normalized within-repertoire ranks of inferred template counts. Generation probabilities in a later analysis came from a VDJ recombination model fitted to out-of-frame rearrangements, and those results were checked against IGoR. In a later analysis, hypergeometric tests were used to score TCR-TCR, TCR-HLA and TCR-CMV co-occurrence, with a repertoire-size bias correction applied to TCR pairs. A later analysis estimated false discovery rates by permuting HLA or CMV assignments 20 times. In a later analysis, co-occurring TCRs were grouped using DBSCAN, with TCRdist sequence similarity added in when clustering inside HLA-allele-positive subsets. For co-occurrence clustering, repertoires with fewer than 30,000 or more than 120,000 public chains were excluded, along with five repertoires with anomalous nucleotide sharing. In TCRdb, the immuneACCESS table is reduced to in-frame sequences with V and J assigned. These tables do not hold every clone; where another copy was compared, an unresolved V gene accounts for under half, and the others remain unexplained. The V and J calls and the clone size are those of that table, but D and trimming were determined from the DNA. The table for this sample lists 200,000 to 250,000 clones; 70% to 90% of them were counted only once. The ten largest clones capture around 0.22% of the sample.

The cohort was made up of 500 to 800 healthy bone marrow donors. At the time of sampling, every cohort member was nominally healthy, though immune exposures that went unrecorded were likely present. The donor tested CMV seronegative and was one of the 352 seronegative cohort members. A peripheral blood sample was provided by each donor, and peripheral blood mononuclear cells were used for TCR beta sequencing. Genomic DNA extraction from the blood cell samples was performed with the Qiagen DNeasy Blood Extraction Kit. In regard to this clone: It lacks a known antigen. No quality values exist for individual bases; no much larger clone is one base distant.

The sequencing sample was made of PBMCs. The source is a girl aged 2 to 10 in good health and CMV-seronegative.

In nucleotide form, the sequence is TGTGCCAGCAGACGGACAGACTCCTCCTACGAGCAGTACTTC. It translates as CASRRTDSSYEQYF. The chain is assembled from TRBV7-2 and TRBJ2-7; tentative D gene TRBD1, with 6 bases matching. The V and J ends are trimmed by 6 bases and 0 bases, leaving 12 bases between them. Measured from the cysteine to the phenylalanine, the CDR3 is 14 residues long. Only the CDR3 DNA stays, 42 bases, in frame from base 1. Sequences SGHTA (CDR1) and FQGNSA (CDR2) are obtained from the germline V gene.